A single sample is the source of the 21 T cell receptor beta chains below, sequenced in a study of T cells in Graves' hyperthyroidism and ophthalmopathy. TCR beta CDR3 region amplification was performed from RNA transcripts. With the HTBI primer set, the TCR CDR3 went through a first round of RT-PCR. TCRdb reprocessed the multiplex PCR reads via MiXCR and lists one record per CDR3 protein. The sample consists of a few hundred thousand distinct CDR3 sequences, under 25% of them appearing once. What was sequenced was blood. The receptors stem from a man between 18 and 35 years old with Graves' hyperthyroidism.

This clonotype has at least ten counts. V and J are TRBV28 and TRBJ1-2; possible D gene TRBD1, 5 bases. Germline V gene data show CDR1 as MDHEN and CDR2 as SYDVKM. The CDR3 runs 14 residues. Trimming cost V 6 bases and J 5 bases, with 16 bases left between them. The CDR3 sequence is CASSPLSAGYGYTF. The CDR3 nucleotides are TGTGCCAGCAGCCCATTATCGGCAGGGTATGGCTACACCTTC.

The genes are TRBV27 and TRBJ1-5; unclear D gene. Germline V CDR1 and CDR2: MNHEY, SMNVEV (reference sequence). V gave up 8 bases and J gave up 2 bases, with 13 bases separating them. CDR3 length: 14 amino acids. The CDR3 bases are TGTGCCAGCGCCTCAACCGGGGGCAATCAGCCCCAGCATTTT. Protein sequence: CASASTGGNQPQHF.

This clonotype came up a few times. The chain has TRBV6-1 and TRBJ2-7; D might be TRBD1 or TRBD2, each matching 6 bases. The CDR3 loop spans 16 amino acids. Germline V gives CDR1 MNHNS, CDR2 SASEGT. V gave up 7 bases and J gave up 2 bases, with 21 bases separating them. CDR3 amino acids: CASTEQGYGSPYEQYF. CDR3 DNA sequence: TGTGCCAGCACCGAACAGGGATACGGGAGCCCCTACGAGCAGTACTTC.

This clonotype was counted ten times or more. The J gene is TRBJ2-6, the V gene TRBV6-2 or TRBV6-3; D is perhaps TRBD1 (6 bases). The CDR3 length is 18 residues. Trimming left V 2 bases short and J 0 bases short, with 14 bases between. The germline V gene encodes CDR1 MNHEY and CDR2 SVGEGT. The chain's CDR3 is CASSYVGQTVSGANVLTF. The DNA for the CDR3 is TGTGCCAGCAGTTACGTCGGACAGACCGTCTCTGGGGCCAACGTCCTGACTTTC.

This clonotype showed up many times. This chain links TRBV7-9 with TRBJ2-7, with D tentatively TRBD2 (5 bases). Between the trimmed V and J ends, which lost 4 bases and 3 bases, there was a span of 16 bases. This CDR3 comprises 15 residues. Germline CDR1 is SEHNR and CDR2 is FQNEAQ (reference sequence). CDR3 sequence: CASSSPREGLYEQYF. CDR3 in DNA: TGTGCCAGCAGCTCGCCCCGGGAAGGGCTCTACGAGCAGTACTTC.

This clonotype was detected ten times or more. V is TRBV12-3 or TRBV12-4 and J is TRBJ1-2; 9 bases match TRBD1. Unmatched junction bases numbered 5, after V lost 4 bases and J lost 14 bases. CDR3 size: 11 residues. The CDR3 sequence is CASSSGQGQTF. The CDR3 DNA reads TGTGCCAGCAGTTCGGGACAGGGCCAAACCTTC.

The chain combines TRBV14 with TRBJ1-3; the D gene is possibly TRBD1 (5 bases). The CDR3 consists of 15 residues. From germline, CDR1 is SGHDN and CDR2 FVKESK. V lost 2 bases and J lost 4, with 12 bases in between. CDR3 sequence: CASSQSYWGGNTIYF. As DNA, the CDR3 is TGTGCCAGCAGCCAATCCTATTGGGGCGGAAACACCATATATTTT.

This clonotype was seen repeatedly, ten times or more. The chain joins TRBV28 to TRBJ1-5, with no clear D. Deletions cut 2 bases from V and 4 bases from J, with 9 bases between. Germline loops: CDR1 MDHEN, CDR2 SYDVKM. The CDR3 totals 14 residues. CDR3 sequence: CASSLGPRNQPQHF. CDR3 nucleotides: TGTGCCAGCAGTTTAGGTCCCAGAAATCAGCCCCAGCATTTT.

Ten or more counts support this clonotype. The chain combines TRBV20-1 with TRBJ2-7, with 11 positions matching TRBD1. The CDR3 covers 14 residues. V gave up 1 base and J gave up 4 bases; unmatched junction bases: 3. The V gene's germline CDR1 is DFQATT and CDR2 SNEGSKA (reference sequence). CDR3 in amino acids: CSARARDRGYEQYF. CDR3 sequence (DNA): TGCAGTGCTAGAGCCCGGGACAGGGGGTACGAGCAGTACTTC.

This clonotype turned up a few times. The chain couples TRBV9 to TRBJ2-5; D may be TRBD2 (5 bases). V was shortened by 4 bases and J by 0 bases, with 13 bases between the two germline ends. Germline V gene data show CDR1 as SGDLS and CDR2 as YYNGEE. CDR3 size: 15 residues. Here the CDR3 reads CASSPRGGNQETQYF. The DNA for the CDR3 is TGTGCCAGCAGCCCTAGAGGAGGCAACCAAGAGACCCAGTACTTC.

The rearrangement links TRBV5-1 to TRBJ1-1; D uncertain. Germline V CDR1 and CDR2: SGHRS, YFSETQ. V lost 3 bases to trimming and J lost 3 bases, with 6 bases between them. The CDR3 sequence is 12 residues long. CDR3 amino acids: CASSSFDTEAFF. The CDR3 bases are TGCGCCAGCAGCTCGTTCGACACTGAAGCTTTCTTT.

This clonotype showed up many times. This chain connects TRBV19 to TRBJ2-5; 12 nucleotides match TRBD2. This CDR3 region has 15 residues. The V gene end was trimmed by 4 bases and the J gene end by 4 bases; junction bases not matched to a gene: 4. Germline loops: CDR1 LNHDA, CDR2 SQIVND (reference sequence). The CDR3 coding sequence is TGTGCCAGTAGTACTCCGGGACTAGCGGGAGAGACCCAGTACTTC. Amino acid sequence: CASSTPGLAGETQYF.

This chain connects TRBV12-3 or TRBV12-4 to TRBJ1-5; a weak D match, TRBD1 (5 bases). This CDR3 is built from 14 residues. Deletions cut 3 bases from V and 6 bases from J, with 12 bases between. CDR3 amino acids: CASSFGHGGQPQHF. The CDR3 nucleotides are TGTGCCAGCAGTTTCGGCCACGGGGGTCAGCCCCAGCATTTT.

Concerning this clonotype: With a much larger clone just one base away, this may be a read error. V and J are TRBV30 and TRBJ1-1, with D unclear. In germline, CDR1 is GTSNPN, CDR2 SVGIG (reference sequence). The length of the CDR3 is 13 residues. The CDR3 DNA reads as TGTGCCTGGACGAGGGAGATGAACACTGAAGCTTGCTTT. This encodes CAWTREMNTEACF.

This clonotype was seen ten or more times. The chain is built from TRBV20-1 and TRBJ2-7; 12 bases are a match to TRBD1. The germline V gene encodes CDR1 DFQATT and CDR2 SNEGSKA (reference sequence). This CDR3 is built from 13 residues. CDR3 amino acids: CRISGTGGSEQYF. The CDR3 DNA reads TGCAGGATCTCCGGGACAGGGGGCTCCGAGCAGTACTTC.

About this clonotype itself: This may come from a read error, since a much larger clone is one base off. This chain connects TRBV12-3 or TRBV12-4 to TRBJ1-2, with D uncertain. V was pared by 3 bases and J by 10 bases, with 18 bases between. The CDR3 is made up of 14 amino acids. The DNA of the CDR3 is TGTGCCAGCAGTTTCAACCTCGCGGTTTACGTCTACACCTTC. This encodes CASSFNLAVYVYTF.

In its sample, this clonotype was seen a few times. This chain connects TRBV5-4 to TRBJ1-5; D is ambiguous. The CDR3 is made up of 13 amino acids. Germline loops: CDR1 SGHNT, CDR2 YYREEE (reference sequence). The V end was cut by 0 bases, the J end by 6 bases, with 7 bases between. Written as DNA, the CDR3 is TGTGCCAGCAGCTTGGACCACGGTCAGCCCCAGCATTTT. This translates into CASSLDHGQPQHF.

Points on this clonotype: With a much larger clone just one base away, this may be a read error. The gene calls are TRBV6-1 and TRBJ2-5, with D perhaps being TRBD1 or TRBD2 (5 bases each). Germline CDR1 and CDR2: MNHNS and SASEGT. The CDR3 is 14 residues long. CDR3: CASSDEWRRETKYF. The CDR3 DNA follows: TGTGCCAGCAGCGATGAATGGCGCAGGGAGACCAAGTACTTC.

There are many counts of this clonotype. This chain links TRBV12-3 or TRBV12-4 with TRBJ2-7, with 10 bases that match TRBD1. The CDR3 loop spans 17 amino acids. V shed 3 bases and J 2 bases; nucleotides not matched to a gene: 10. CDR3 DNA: TGTGCCAGCAGTTTGTATCGCCGGGACAGGGGAACCTACGAGCAGTACTTC. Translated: CASSLYRRDRGTYEQYF.

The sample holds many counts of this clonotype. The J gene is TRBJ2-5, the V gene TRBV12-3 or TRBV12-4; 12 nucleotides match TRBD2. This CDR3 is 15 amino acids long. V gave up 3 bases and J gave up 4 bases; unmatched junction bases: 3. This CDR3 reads CASSFTTSGGETQYF. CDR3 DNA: TGTGCCAGCAGTTTCACGACTAGCGGGGGAGAGACCCAGTACTTC.

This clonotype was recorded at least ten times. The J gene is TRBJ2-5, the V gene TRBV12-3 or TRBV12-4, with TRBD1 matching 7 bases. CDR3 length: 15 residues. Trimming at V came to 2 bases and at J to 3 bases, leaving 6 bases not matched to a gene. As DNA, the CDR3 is TGTGCCAGCAGTTTACGCTTGGGACAGAAAGAGACCCAGTACTTC. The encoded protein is CASSLRLGQKETQYF.